Shown below are 4 T cell receptor beta chains from a single sample sequenced in a study of OX40 agonist ivuxolimab in advanced cancers. TCRdb keeps only in-frame clones here, not all; method: immunoSEQ multiplex PCR. The sample consists of 70,000 or so clones, about 80% of them appearing once. Sequencing was performed on CD4+ or CD8+ T cells sorted from blood, taken in a trial of the OX40 agonist ivuxolimab. The receptors originated from an adult with an advanced solid tumor such as melanoma, head and neck, liver or kidney cancer.

In this sample, this clone turned up a few times. The V and J genes are TRBV11-2 and TRBJ1-3; D is unresolved. V was shortened by 6 bases and J by 7 bases, with 13 bases between the two germline ends. CDR3 length equals 13 residues. CDR1 SGHAT and CDR2 FQNNGV come from the germline V gene. CDR3: CASRPRLGNTIYF. CDR3 DNA sequence: TGTGCCAGCAGGCCACGATTGGGGAACACCATATATTTT.

The rearrangement links TRBV18 to TRBJ1-6; D call uncertain. The CDR3 runs 18 residues. Germline lookup yields CDR1 KGHSH and CDR2 LQKENI. Between the trimmed V and J ends, which lost 2 bases and 0 bases, there was a span of 14 bases. This CDR3 reads CASSPRAGFSSYNSPLHF. CDR3 nucleotide sequence: TGTGCCAGCTCACCAAGGGCAGGCTTCAGCTCCTATAATTCACCCCTCCACTTT.

This clone showed up just a few times. The rearrangement joins TRBV29-1 to TRBJ2-7; D unresolved. The CDR3 contains 13 residues. Trimming removed 4 bases at V and 1 base at J, with 11 bases between. CDR1 and CDR2 (germline): SQVTM, ANQGSEA. This CDR3 is CSVGTPRSYEQYF. CDR3 DNA: TGCAGCGTTGGGACCCCCCGGTCCTACGAGCAGTACTTC.

The chain uses TRBV9 and TRBJ2-1, with 8 bases lining up with TRBD1. From germline, CDR1 is SGDLS and CDR2 YYNGEE. Unmatched junction bases numbered 6, after V lost 6 bases and J lost 1 base. This CDR3 contains 15 residues. CDR3 nucleotides: TGTGCCAGCAATAAAGGGGACAGGTCCTACAATGAGCAGTTCTTC. Its protein product is CASNKGDRSYNEQFF.